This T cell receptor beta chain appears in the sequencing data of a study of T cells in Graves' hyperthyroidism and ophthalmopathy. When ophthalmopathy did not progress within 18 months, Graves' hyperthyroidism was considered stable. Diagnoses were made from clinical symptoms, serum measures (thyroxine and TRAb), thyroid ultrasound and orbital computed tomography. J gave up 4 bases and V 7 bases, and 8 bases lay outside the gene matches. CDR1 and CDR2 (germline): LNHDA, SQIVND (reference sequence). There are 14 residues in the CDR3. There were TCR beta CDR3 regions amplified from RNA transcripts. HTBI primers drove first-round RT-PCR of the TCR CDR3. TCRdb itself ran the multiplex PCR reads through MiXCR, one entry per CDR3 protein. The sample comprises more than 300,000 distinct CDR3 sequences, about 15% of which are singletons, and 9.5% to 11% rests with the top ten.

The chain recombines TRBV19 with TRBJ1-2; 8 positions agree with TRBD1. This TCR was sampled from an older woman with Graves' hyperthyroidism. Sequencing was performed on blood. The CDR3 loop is CASNRDRSTYGYTF. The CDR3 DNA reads TGTGCCAGTAACCGGGACAGGTCTACCTATGGCTACACCTTC.